These T cell receptor beta chains were read from a single sample in a study of HIV-infected patients and healthy controls. Each CDR3 protein gets one entry after TCRdb re-called the 5' RACE reads with MiXCR. The data contain a few thousand distinct CDR3 sequences, about 10% of them seen just once; the ten biggest clones take up around 24%. Sequences were derived from blood, sampled during antiretroviral therapy. These receptors came from an adult with HIV infection. Both conserved end residues are part of each CDR3. Each record gives: clone size, J gene, D gene, V gene, CDR3 protein, CDR3 DNA. A D gene is named only where the DNA matches it firmly. Expanded clones get a size class; other rows say once, few or many, or leave the size out.

medium-sized	TRBJ1-1	TRBD1	TRBV6-2/TRBV6-3	CASSTGDRDTEAFF	TGTGCCAGCAGTACCGGAGACAGGGACACTGAAGCTTTCTTT
many	TRBJ2-1	TRBD2	TRBV28	CASSLAGLASNEQFF	TGTGCCAGCAGTTTAGCGGGACTAGCCTCCAATGAGCAGTTCTTC
many	TRBJ2-3	-	TRBV25-1	CASSGVGAKDTQYF	TGTGCCAGCAGTGGCGTAGGGGCAAAAGATACGCAGTATTTT
many	TRBJ2-5	TRBD2	TRBV12-3/TRBV12-4	CASNSGGPQETQYF	TGTGCCAGCAATAGCGGGGGGCCCCAAGAGACCCAGTACTTC
medium-sized	TRBJ1-3	-	TRBV7-8	CASSGDWVRNTIYF	TGTGCCAGCAGCGGGGATTGGGTCCGAAACACCATATATTTT
-	TRBJ1-5	-	TRBV11-3	CASSFTRCNQPQHF	TGTGCCAGCAGCTTCACCCGGTGCAATCAGCCCCAGCATTTT
many	TRBJ2-1	-	TRBV7-9	CASSLLVLSSYNEQFF	TGTGCCAGCAGCCTACTCGTTTTGAGCTCCTACAATGAGCAGTTCTTC
-	TRBJ1-1	-	TRBV5-4	CASSPTGTHEAFF	TGTGCCAGCAGCCCCACAGGGACGCACGAAGCTTTCTTT
many	TRBJ1-2	-	TRBV7-2	CASRVSPTANYGYTF	TGTGCCAGCAGAGTTTCCCCGACAGCTAACTATGGCTACACCTTC
-	TRBJ1-2	-	TRBV5-5	CASSLGTWAGGYTF	TGTGCCAGCAGCTTAGGGACCTGGGCAGGTGGCTACACCTTC
many	TRBJ2-1	-	TRBV5-1	CASSTEGKSVYNEQFF	TGCGCCAGCAGCACCGAAGGGAAGAGTGTTTACAATGAGCAGTTCTTC
many	TRBJ2-7	TRBD1	TRBV4-2	CASSQVGDRAYEQYF	TGTGCCAGCAGCCAAGTTGGGGACAGGGCCTACGAGCAGTACTTC
many	TRBJ2-2	-	TRBV15	CATSRDRGNTGELFF	TGTGCCACCAGCAGAGATCGAGGCAACACCGGGGAGCTGTTTTTT
many	TRBJ1-1	TRBD1	TRBV20-1	CSASPSGDRETEAFF	TGCAGTGCTAGCCCCTCGGGGGACAGGGAGACTGAAGCTTTCTTT
-	TRBJ2-1	TRBD2	TRBV10-3	CAISDPTSGKGNEQFF	TGTGCCATCAGTGACCCAACTAGCGGGAAGGGCAATGAGCAGTTCTTC
few	TRBJ2-1	-	TRBV5-4	CASSLTAYNEQFF	TGTGCCAGCAGCTTGACTGCCTACAATGAGCAGTTCTTC
many	TRBJ2-2	-	TRBV7-2	CASSITGTEPFGTGELFF	TGTGCCAGCAGCATCACCGGGACTGAACCCTTCGGCACCGGGGAGCTGTTTTTT
-	TRBJ1-5	-	TRBV20-1	CSASPRDTSNQPQHF	TGCAGTGCTAGCCCCCGGGACACTAGCAATCAGCCCCAGCATTTT
many	TRBJ2-5	-	TRBV5-1	CASSLGIQETQYF	TGCGCCAGCAGCTTGGGGATCCAAGAGACCCAGTACTTC
large	TRBJ2-1	-	TRBV7-6	CASSPTDYNEQFF	TGTGCCAGCAGCCCGACAGATTACAATGAGCAGTTCTTC
medium-sized	TRBJ1-1	-	TRBV7-9	CASSLEGRGNTEAFF	TGTGCCAGCAGCTTAGAGGGCAGGGGAAACACTGAAGCTTTCTTT
few	TRBJ1-4	-	TRBV7-9	CASSLMIGTNEKLFF	TGTGCCAGCAGCTTAATGATAGGAACTAATGAAAAACTGTTTTTT
medium-sized	TRBJ2-2	-	TRBV9	CASSENRESTGELFF	TGTGCCAGCAGCGAAAACAGGGAGAGCACCGGGGAGCTGTTTTTT
many	TRBJ2-1	TRBD2	TRBV5-4	CASSLSGSPYNEQFF	TGTGCCAGCAGCTTAAGCGGGAGTCCCTACAATGAGCAGTTCTTC
many	TRBJ2-7	TRBD1	TRBV12-3/TRBV12-4	CASSPRRTGRAYEQYF	TGTGCCAGCAGTCCGAGAAGGACAGGAAGGGCCTACGAGCAGTACTTC
many	TRBJ2-2	-	TRBV5-1	CASSGGGGSTGELFF	TGCGCCAGCAGCGGCGGGGGCGGTAGCACCGGGGAGCTGTTTTTT
many	TRBJ2-1	-	TRBV7-7	CASSLSAGRDEQFF	TGTGCCAGCAGCTTATCTGCCGGACGGGATGAGCAGTTCTTC
medium-sized	TRBJ2-2	-	TRBV2	CASSPGGNTGELFF	TGTGCCAGCAGTCCCGGCGGGAACACCGGGGAGCTGTTTTTT
many	TRBJ2-2	-	TRBV5-1	CASSSGTTNTGELFF	TGCGCCAGCAGCTCCGGGACAACGAACACCGGGGAGCTGTTTTTT
-	TRBJ2-7	-	TRBV7-9	CASSQRVGAEQYF	TGTGCCAGCAGCCAAAGGGTAGGCGCCGAGCAGTACTTC
-	TRBJ1-2	TRBD1	TRBV7-2	CASSRTDRGRNGYTF	TGTGCCAGCAGTCGAACGGACAGGGGGCGGAATGGCTACACCTTC
few	TRBJ1-1	TRBD1	TRBV30	CAWSGQGNTEAFF	TGTGCCTGGAGTGGACAGGGGAACACTGAAGCTTTCTTT
medium-sized	TRBJ2-5	-	TRBV3-1	CASSQDLASIETQYF	TGTGCCAGCAGCCAAGATCTAGCTTCCATAGAGACCCAGTACTTC
many	TRBJ1-6	TRBD1	TRBV12-3/TRBV12-4	CAVRGTGGNSPLHF	TGTGCCGTCAGGGGGACAGGGGGCAATTCACCCCTCCACTTT
large	TRBJ1-1	-	TRBV6-1	CATWVRGNTEAFF	TGTGCCACCTGGGTCAGGGGGAACACTGAAGCTTTCTTT
many	TRBJ2-3	-	TRBV30	CAWAPASGNTQYF	TGTGCCTGGGCCCCTGCCTCCGGAAATACGCAGTATTTT
medium-sized	TRBJ2-7	-	TRBV20-1	CSAGKGYEQYF	TGCAGTGCCGGTAAGGGGTACGAGCAGTACTTC
medium-sized	TRBJ2-3	TRBD1	TRBV20-1	CSASGQGISRGITDTQYF	TGCAGTGCTAGTGGGCAGGGTATTAGCAGGGGGATCACAGATACGCAGTATTTT
many	TRBJ1-5	TRBD1	TRBV13	CASISDRESNQPQHF	TGTGCCAGCATCTCGGACAGGGAAAGCAATCAGCCCCAGCATTTT
-	TRBJ2-3	-	TRBV3-1	CASSQGIGTDTQYF	TGTGCCAGCAGCCAAGGTATTGGCACAGATACGCAGTATTTT
-	TRBJ1-4	-	TRBV30	CAWSPPTGTSRLFF	TGTGCCTGGAGTCCCCCCACCGGGACATCCAGACTGTTTTTT
many	TRBJ2-1	-	TRBV3-1	CASSPSDKGTIYEQFF	TGTGCCAGCAGCCCCTCCGATAAGGGAACGATCTATGAGCAGTTCTTC
medium-sized	TRBJ2-1	TRBD2	TRBV7-2	CASSLAIRAGAGNEQFF	TGTGCCAGCAGCTTAGCGATTAGAGCGGGAGCGGGCAATGAGCAGTTCTTC
medium-sized	TRBJ2-1	TRBD2	TRBV4-3	CASSQDWGLAGVGSYNEQFF	TGCGCCAGCAGCCAAGATTGGGGACTAGCGGGAGTCGGATCCTACAATGAGCAGTTCTTC
many	TRBJ2-7	-	TRBV20-1	CSASDSGTPSYEQYF	TGCAGTGCTAGCGACTCCGGGACACCTTCCTACGAGCAGTACTTC
medium-sized	TRBJ2-7	TRBD2	TRBV4-3	CASSAAAGAKYEQYF	TGCGCCAGCAGCGCCGCAGCGGGGGCCAAATACGAGCAGTACTTC
many	TRBJ1-5	-	TRBV2	CASKGYSNQPQHF	TGTGCCAGCAAGGGGTATAGCAATCAGCCCCAGCATTTT
many	TRBJ1-1	-	TRBV12-3/TRBV12-4	CASSRLLGQNTEAFF	TGTGCCAGCAGTCGCCTCTTGGGACAGAACACTGAAGCTTTCTTT
large	TRBJ2-3	-	TRBV7-6	CASSPTGFTDTQYF	TGTGCCAGCAGCCCCACAGGGTTCACAGATACGCAGTATTTT
medium-sized	TRBJ1-4	TRBD1	TRBV2	CASGDRSATNEKLFF	TGTGCCAGCGGGGACAGGTCTGCAACTAATGAAAAACTGTTTTTT
medium-sized	TRBJ2-5	TRBD2	TRBV9	CASSAGGGFDETQYF	TGTGCCAGCAGCGCGGGAGGGGGATTCGACGAGACCCAGTACTTC
medium-sized	TRBJ2-7	-	TRBV29-1	CSVGETKGEQYF	TGCAGCGTTGGAGAGACCAAGGGCGAGCAGTACTTC
few	TRBJ2-5	-	TRBV14	CASSPAGASRGTQYF	TGTGCCAGCAGCCCCGCAGGTGCCTCCCGGGGGACCCAGTACTTC
many	TRBJ2-2	-	TRBV18	CASSPAGNTGELFF	TGTGCCAGCTCTCCGGCCGGGAACACCGGGGAGCTGTTTTTT
few	TRBJ1-5	-	TRBV19	CASTQGGFSNQPQHF	TGTGCCAGTACCCAAGGAGGATTTAGCAATCAGCCCCAGCATTTT
medium-sized	TRBJ2-7	-	TRBV20-1	CSANRDADEQYF	TGCAGTGCCAACCGGGACGCAGACGAGCAGTACTTC
many	TRBJ1-3	-	TRBV5-1	CASSFWPDSGNTIYF	TGCGCCAGCAGCTTTTGGCCTGATTCTGGAAACACCATATATTTT
many	TRBJ2-7	-	TRBV27	CASSSAGTPYEQYF	TGTGCCAGCAGTTCCGCCGGGACTCCCTACGAGCAGTACTTC
many	TRBJ2-1	-	TRBV6-2/TRBV6-3	CASSSPPDNEQFF	TGTGCCAGCAGTTCCCCTCCTGACAATGAGCAGTTCTTC
few	TRBJ2-7	-	TRBV5-4	CASSPAFTPYEQYF	TGTGCCAGCAGCCCCGCTTTTACTCCCTACGAGCAGTACTTC